This T cell receptor (beta chain) appears in the sequencing data of a study of blood T cell repertoires in COVID-19. About the study: Nucleic acid was either cDNA or gDNA, and it came from T cells, B-cell-depleted T cells, or PBMCs.

There are 12 residues in the CDR3. Germline CDR1 reads SEHNR; CDR2 reads FQNEAQ (reference sequence). The germline V and J ends were trimmed by 5 bases and 4 bases, with 8 bases remaining between them. Those enrolled, adults aged roughly 18 to 95 years, came from about two dozen US areas. Sequencing was performed with immunoSEQ multiplex PCR; in TCRdb, only in-frame clones are kept and a portion is missing. There are about 430,000 clones in the sample; approximately 90% occur only once, and about 1.5% lies in the top ten. The chain employs TRBV7-9 and TRBJ1-1; D ambiguous. The sample comprised PBMCs or T cells enriched from blood (not recorded which). The TCR comes from a woman between 18 and 29 years old who had been exposed to COVID-19. Here the CDR3 DNA reads TGTGCCAGCAGCCCCGGTGGCACTGAAGCTTTCTTT. Protein product: CASSPGGTEAFF.